The clone carrying this T cell receptor (beta chain) was counted ten times or more. Its antigen is not identified. This record comes from a study of T-cell memory formation after mild COVID-19. Whole-study context: Largely donor-specific sequence clusters came from two donors. Whole-study results and caveats: CM and EM subsets held most contracting CD4+ clones; EMRA held CD8+ ones. Pre-infection memory held some responding clones, suggesting pre-existing cross-reactive T cells responded. Clones that contracted from day 15 to 85 had balanced CD4/CD8; later expanders were CD4+ biased.

The CDR3 contains 13 residues. CDR1 is SNHLY, CDR2 FYNNEI, per germline. V was trimmed by 7 bases and J by 2 bases, leaving 10 bases between them. MiXCR, applied by TCRdb to the 5' RACE reads, yields one record per CDR3 protein. The table lists 390,000 or so distinct CDR3 sequences, more than 15% of them singletons. Material: PBMCs or a T cell subset sorted from them (not recorded which). The TCR originated in a man aged 18-30 years who had mild COVID-19 (a few samples of this study predate the infection). Cell type and time point are not known. This chain links TRBV2 with TRBJ2-3; no definite D call. DNA of the CDR3: TGTGCCAGCAATAGGGAATACACAGATACGCAGTATTTT. Translating gives CASNREYTDTQYF.